Below are 2 T cell receptor beta chains sequenced from a single sample in a study of draining lymph node invasion in breast cancer. Memory conventional CD4 T cells were sorted as CD4+ CD45RA- CD25- cells. TCRdb itself ran the bulk RNA-seq reads through MiXCR, one entry per CDR3 protein. The sample shows about 2,500 distinct CDR3 sequences, around 83% of them seen only once. Input material: sorted memory CD4+ effector T cells from a lymph node. The receptors originated from a female donor with luminal breast cancer.

The chain employs TRBV7-8 and TRBJ2-3; TRBD2 aligns across 8 bases. Germline V gene sequence: CDR1 SGHVS, CDR2 FQNEAQ. V was clipped by 8 bases and J by 1 base; unmatched bases: 8. The CDR3 spans 15 residues. For the CDR3, the DNA is TGTGCCAGCTTAAGGCGGCGGGGGGGCACAGATACGCAGTATTTT. Protein sequence: CASLRRRGGTDTQYF.

The J gene is TRBJ2-5, the V gene TRBV5-6; D is ambiguous. This CDR3 has 12 residues. Trimming left V 0 bases short and J 5 bases short, with 5 bases between. The germline V gene has CDR1 SGHDT and CDR2 YYEEEE. CDR3 sequence reads: CASSLGMETQYF. The CDR3 DNA reads as TGTGCCAGCAGCTTGGGGATGGAGACCCAGTACTTC. The full variable domain, in which reference TRBV5-6 and TRBJ2-5 provide the parts outside the CDR3, is DAGVTQSPTHLIKTRGQQVTLRCSPKSGHDTVSWYQQALGQGPQFIFQYYEEEERQRGNFPDRFSGHQFPNYSSELNVNALLLGDSALYLCASSLGMETQYFGPGTRLLVL.